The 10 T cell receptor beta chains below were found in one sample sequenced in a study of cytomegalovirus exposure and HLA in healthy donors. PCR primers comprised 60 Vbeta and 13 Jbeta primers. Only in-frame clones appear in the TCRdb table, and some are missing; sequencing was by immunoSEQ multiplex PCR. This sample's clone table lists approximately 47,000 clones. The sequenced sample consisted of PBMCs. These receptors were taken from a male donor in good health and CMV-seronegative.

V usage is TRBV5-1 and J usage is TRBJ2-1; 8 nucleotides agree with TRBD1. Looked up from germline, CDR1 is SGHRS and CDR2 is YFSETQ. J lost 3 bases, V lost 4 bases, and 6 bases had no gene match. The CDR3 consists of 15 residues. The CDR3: CASSTGQDGYNEQFF. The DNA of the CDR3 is TGCGCCAGCAGCACGGGACAGGATGGCTACAATGAGCAGTTCTTC.

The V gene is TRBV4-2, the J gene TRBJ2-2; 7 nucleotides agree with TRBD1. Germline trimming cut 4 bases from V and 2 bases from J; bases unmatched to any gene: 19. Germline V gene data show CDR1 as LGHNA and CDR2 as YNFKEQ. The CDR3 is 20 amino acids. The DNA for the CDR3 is TGTGCCAGCAGCCTACCGTTGTTCACACCGGGACAGTTTAACACCGGGGAGCTGTTTTTT. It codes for CASSLPLFTPGQFNTGELFF.

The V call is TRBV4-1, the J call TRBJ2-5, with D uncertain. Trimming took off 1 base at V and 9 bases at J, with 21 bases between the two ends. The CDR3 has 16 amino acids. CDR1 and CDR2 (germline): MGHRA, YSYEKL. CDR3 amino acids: CASSQAIYRGQEPQYF. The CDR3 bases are TGCGCCAGCAGCCAAGCGATCTACCGCGGCCAAGAACCCCAGTACTTC.

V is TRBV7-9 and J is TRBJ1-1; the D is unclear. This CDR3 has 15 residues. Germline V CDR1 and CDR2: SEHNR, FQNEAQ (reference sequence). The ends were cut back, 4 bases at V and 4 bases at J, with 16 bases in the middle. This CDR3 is CASSSFHTRSTEAFF. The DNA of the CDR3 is TGTGCCAGCAGCTCATTTCACACAAGGAGCACTGAAGCTTTCTTT.

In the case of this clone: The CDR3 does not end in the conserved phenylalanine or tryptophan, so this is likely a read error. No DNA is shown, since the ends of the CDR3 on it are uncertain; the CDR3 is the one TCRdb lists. The CDR3 sequence: CASSTDFPGLWY. The gene calls are TRBV19 and TRBJ1-1. The germline V gene has CDR1 LNHDA and CDR2 SQIVND (reference sequence). The CDR3 sequence runs 12 residues, both termini included.

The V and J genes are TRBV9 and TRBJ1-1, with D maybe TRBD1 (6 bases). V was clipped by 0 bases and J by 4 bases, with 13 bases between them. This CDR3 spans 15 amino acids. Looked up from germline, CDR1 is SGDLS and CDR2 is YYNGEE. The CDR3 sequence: CASSVEAGARTEAFF. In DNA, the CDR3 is TGTGCCAGCAGCGTAGAGGCAGGGGCCCGCACTGAAGCTTTCTTT.

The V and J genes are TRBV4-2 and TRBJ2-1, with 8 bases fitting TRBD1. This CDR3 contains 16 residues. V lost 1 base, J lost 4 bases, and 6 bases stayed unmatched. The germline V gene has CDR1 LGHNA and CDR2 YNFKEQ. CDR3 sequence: CASSQAGQGAYNEQFF. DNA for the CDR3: TGTGCCAGCAGCCAAGCTGGGCAGGGGGCTTACAATGAGCAGTTCTTC.

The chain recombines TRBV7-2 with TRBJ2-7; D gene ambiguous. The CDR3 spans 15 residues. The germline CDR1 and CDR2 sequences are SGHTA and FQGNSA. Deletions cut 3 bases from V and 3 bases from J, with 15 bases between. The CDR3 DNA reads TGTGCCAGCAGCTTTAGTAGTGGCGGTAACTACGAGCAGTACTTC. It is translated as CASSFSSGGNYEQYF.

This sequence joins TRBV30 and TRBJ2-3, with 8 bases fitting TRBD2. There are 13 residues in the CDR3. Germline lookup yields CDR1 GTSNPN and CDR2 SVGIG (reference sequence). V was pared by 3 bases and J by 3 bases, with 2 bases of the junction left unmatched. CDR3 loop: CAWSRGGTDTQYF. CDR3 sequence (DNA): TGTGCCTGGAGCCGCGGGGGGACAGATACGCAGTATTTT.

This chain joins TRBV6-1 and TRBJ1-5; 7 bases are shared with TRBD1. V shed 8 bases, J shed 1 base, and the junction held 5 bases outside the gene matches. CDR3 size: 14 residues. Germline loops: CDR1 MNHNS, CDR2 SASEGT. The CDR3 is CASETGDSNQPQHF. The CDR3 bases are TGTGCCAGCGAAACAGGGGACAGCAATCAGCCCCAGCATTTT.